These 29 T cell receptor beta chains originate from one sample sequenced in a study of T cell changes during pregnancy in multiple sclerosis (dated by TCRdb to the late 2010s). The library was produced with the immunoSEQ multiplex PCR assay. Sourced from immuneACCESS, this table was stored by TCRdb with only in-frame sequences that have V and J called. A share of the clones is absent; for the studies checked, an unresolved V gene accounts for under half, and the remainder has no known explanation. Present in this sample are 20,000 to 25,000 clones, roughly 84% of which were seen just once. 6.5% to 8% of the sample comes from the top ten. The source was CD8+ T cells from peripheral blood mononuclear cells, collected before pregnancy. The receptors stem from a female donor with multiple sclerosis, enrolled in a pregnancy study.

The chain combines TRBV28 with TRBJ2-1; 10 nucleotides line up with TRBD2. Germline-derived CDR1 and CDR2 are MDHEN and SYDVKM. V lost 5 bases to trimming and J lost 3 bases; unmatched junction nucleotides: 7. The CDR3 has 16 residues. This CDR3 reads CASSPRTSGNYNEQFF. The DNA of the CDR3 is TGTGCCAGCAGTCCAAGGACTAGCGGCAACTACAATGAGCAGTTCTTC.

The chain has TRBV20-1 and TRBJ2-7, with D perhaps TRBD1 (6 bases). Germline CDR1 is DFQATT and CDR2 is SNEGSKA (reference sequence). The CDR3 consists of 11 residues. V was pared by 6 bases and J by 9 bases, with 15 bases between. CDR3 sequence reads: CSADTGTGQYF. The CDR3 DNA reads TGCAGTGCGGACACAGGGACGGGGCAGTACTTC.

This chain links TRBV10-1 with TRBJ2-3; TRBD1 is a possible D gene (5 bases). Between the trimmed V and J ends, which lost 1 base and 6 bases, there was a span of 14 bases. This CDR3 region has 15 residues. Germline V CDR1 and CDR2: WNHNN, SYGVQD (reference sequence). DNA of the CDR3: TGCGCCAGCAGTGAGTGGGGCGGCCCCGGGGATACGCAGTATTTT. Residues: CASSEWGGPGDTQYF.

The gene calls are TRBV18 and TRBJ2-2; 10 bases match TRBD2. The V gene end was trimmed by 6 bases and the J gene end by 1 base; junction bases not matched to a gene: 2. The CDR3 is 15 amino acids. Germline-derived CDR1 and CDR2 are KGHSH and LQKENI. The CDR3 reads CASSASGRNTGELFF. DNA for the CDR3: TGTGCCAGCTCGGCTAGCGGGAGGAACACCGGGGAGCTGTTTTTT.

The V call is TRBV13, the J call TRBJ2-7; 7 nucleotides line up with TRBD1. The V gene's germline CDR1 is PRHDT and CDR2 FYEKMQ (reference sequence). With 5 bases clipped from V and 4 bases from J, the junction kept 5 bases outside the gene matches. This CDR3 comprises 13 residues. In nucleotides, the CDR3 is TGTGCCAGCAGCCCCGGGACAGCATACGAGCAGTACTTC. It is translated as CASSPGTAYEQYF.

This clone was observed a few times. The chain is built from TRBV28 and TRBJ1-5; no clear D gene. Germline lookup yields CDR1 MDHEN and CDR2 SYDVKM. CDR3 length: 15 residues. V shed 6 bases and J shed 4 bases, with 16 bases lying between them. CDR3 DNA sequence: TGTGCCAGCAGAGGAGACCTTTTTTGGAATCAGCCCCAGCATTTT. This encodes CASRGDLFWNQPQHF.

The rearrangement joins TRBV9 to TRBJ2-3; TRBD2 matches at 8 bases. V was clipped by 0 bases and J by 3 bases; unmatched bases: 3. This CDR3 comprises 15 residues. Germline V CDR1 and CDR2: SGDLS, YYNGEE. The CDR3 loop reads CASSVDGLATDTQYF. CDR3 nucleotide sequence: TGTGCCAGCAGCGTAGATGGACTAGCTACAGATACGCAGTATTTT.

The chain recombines TRBV4-1 with TRBJ2-7; 10 bases map to TRBD2. Germline V gene sequence: CDR1 MGHRA, CDR2 YSYEKL. Trimming at V came to 4 bases and at J to 6 bases, leaving 15 bases not matched to a gene. The CDR3 is made up of 17 amino acids. This CDR3 reads CASSRKGSGRATGEQYF. The CDR3 DNA sequence: TGCGCCAGCAGCCGAAAGGGGAGCGGGAGGGCCACGGGCGAGCAGTACTTC.

This sequence joins TRBV4-1 and TRBJ1-2; perhaps TRBD1 as D (5 bases). The V gene lost 6 bases and the J gene lost 6 bases, with 20 bases spanning the gap. Germline V lookup: CDR1 MGHRA, CDR2 YSYEKL. The CDR3 totals 15 residues. DNA for the CDR3: TGCGCCAGCAGTCGAGTCCGGGGGGAGGGAGATGGCTACACCTTC. This codes for CASSRVRGEGDGYTF.

The rearrangement links TRBV5-4 to TRBJ2-1; 9 bases are shared with TRBD2. The CDR3 extends over 17 amino acids. CDR1 is SGHNT, CDR2 YYREEE, per germline (reference sequence). The V gene end was trimmed by 2 bases and the J gene end by 5 bases; junction bases not matched to a gene: 11. As DNA, the CDR3 is TGTGCCAGCAGCTTAGACAATAGCGGGAGACTTGACAATGAGCAGTTCTTC. Its translation: CASSLDNSGRLDNEQFF.

This clone was observed a handful of times. This chain joins TRBV7-9 and TRBJ1-2, with D possibly TRBD1 on 6 matching bases. Between the trimmed V and J ends, which lost 3 bases and 2 bases, there was a span of 13 bases. This CDR3 comprises 15 residues. Germline loops: CDR1 SEHNR, CDR2 FQNEAQ (reference sequence). CDR3 DNA sequence: TGTGCCAGCAGCTTTTCCGGGGGGCTAAACTATGGCTACACCTTC. Its protein product is CASSFSGGLNYGYTF.

This clone was picked up a small number of times. The chain joins TRBV25-1 to TRBJ2-2; D uncertain. With 4 bases removed from V and 4 bases from J, the gap between germline ends came to 4 bases. Germline CDR1 MGHDK, CDR2 SYGVNS. There are 12 residues in the CDR3. The CDR3 coding sequence is TGTGCCAGCAGTGGCGGCACCGGGGAGCTGTTTTTT. Encoded protein: CASSGGTGELFF.

This chain connects TRBV4-3 to TRBJ1-5, with D possibly TRBD1 on 5 matching bases. CDR3 size: 16 residues. V lost 0 bases, J lost 6 bases, and 15 bases lay in between. CDR1 and CDR2 from the germline V gene are LGHNA and YSLEER. The CDR3 reads CASSQELGGAAQPQHF. Here the CDR3 DNA reads TGCGCCAGCAGCCAAGAGTTGGGCGGGGCGGCTCAGCCCCAGCATTTT.

This chain connects TRBV30 to TRBJ1-5, with TRBD1 matching over 10 bases. With 1 base clipped from V and 3 bases from J, the junction kept 3 bases outside the gene matches. This CDR3 contains 15 residues. Germline lookup yields CDR1 GTSNPN and CDR2 SVGIG (reference sequence). CDR3 loop: CAWSDGQGVNQPQHF. CDR3 DNA: TGTGCCTGGAGTGATGGACAGGGGGTCAATCAGCCCCAGCATTTT.

V is TRBV5-1 and J is TRBJ1-2; TRBD1 aligns across 8 bases. CDR1 and CDR2 (germline): SGHRS, YFSETQ. The length of the CDR3 is 15 residues. V dropped 0 bases and J dropped 7; count of bases not matched to a gene: 8. The CDR3 DNA reads as TGCGCCAGCAGCTTGGAGGCTCAGGGGGCCATTGGCTACACCTTC. Its translation: CASSLEAQGAIGYTF.

This chain joins TRBV6-4 and TRBJ2-3; weak D call: TRBD2 (6 bases). Germline V gene data show CDR1 as MRHNA and CDR2 as SNTAGT. The CDR3 runs to 15 residues. V was clipped by 2 bases and J by 6 bases, with 15 bases between them. The CDR3 DNA sequence: TGTGCCAGCAGTGACGTCGACGGGAGCCCCGATACGCAGTATTTT. This codes for CASSDVDGSPDTQYF.

In its sample, this clone was seen once. The gene calls are TRBV5-4 and TRBJ2-5; D perhaps matches TRBD1 (5 bases). Germline V CDR1 and CDR2: SGHNT, YYREEE (reference sequence). The CDR3 is 11 amino acids. The germline V and J ends were trimmed by 1 base and 13 bases, with 11 bases remaining between them. CDR3 residues: CASSLLDKLYF. The CDR3 DNA reads as TGTGCCAGCAGCTTGTTGGACAAACTGTACTTC.

The V and J genes are TRBV4-3 and TRBJ2-1, with TRBD1 matching 7 bases. V lost 3 bases and J lost 6; bases outside the gene matches: 5. This CDR3 spans 14 amino acids. Per the germline V gene, CDR1 is LGHNA and CDR2 is YSLEER. The CDR3 nucleotides read TGCGCCAGCAGCCACGGACAGGAAGTCAATGAGCAGTTCTTC. Protein sequence: CASSHGQEVNEQFF.

The V and J genes are TRBV4-1 and TRBJ2-7; 7 bases match TRBD2. The CDR3 loop spans 15 amino acids. The germline V gene encodes CDR1 MGHRA and CDR2 YSYEKL. J lost 2 bases, V lost 4 bases, and 8 bases had no gene match. The CDR3 loop reads CASSPQGEGTYEQYF. In nucleotides, the CDR3 is TGCGCCAGCAGCCCCCAAGGGGAGGGAACCTACGAGCAGTACTTC.

The chain combines TRBV4-1 with TRBJ2-1, with D perhaps matching TRBD2 (6 bases). The CDR3 has 17 amino acids. Trimming took 4 bases from V and 0 from J, leaving 16 bases between them. Germline V gene data show CDR1 as MGHRA and CDR2 as YSYEKL. CDR3 loop: CASSPRTSQSSYNEQFF. The CDR3 nucleotides read TGCGCCAGCAGCCCACGCACTAGCCAGAGCTCCTACAATGAGCAGTTCTTC.

This chain joins TRBV5-1 and TRBJ2-3; tentative D call: TRBD2 (6 bases). Per the germline V gene, CDR1 is SGHRS and CDR2 is YFSETQ. The V end lost 4 bases, the J end lost 2 bases, and 14 bases lay between the germline ends. The CDR3 spans 15 residues. CDR3 coding DNA: TGCGCCAGCAGCATCCGGGACTCCTTCACAGATACGCAGTATTTT. This sequence encodes CASSIRDSFTDTQYF.

The J gene is TRBJ2-5, the V gene TRBV9, with D possibly TRBD2 on 6 matching bases. CDR1 and CDR2 from the germline V gene are SGDLS and YYNGEE. The CDR3 is 15 amino acids. The V end lost 3 bases, the J end lost 3 bases, and 15 bases lay between the germline ends. The CDR3 DNA reads as TGTGCCAGCAGCGCCATCGGGACTCTCAAAGAGACCCAGTACTTC. The encoded protein is CASSAIGTLKETQYF.

The V call is TRBV11-3, the J call TRBJ2-7; D uncertain. This CDR3 has 15 amino acids. The germline V and J ends were trimmed by 4 bases and 1 base, with 14 bases remaining between them. Germline V gene lookup returns CDR1 SGHNT and CDR2 YENEEA. The CDR3 sequence: CASSSPAGTSYEQYF. Here the CDR3 DNA reads TGTGCCAGCAGCTCCCCCGCCGGTACGTCCTACGAGCAGTACTTC.

Written as DNA, the CDR3 is TGTGCCAGCAGTTACGTGAGGGAGCAGGAGACCCAGTACTTC. As protein: CASSYVREQETQYF. This sequence joins TRBV6-6 and TRBJ2-5; D may be TRBD2 (5 bases). The CDR3 has 14 residues. V lost 2 bases to trimming and J lost 5 bases, with 12 bases between them. Per germline, CDR1 MNHNY and CDR2 SVGAGI (reference sequence).

This clone was seen once. The chain uses TRBV5-6 and TRBJ1-4; TRBD1 is a possible D gene (6 bases). The CDR3 runs 17 residues. The germline V gene has CDR1 SGHDT and CDR2 YYEEEE. Trimming took off 4 bases at V and 8 bases at J, with 24 bases between the two ends. CDR3 bases: TGTGCCAGCAGCCTGGCCAGGGGAGCGATCCTTAACGAAAAACTGTTTTTT. Translation gives CASSLARGAILNEKLFF.

The V gene is TRBV5-1, the J gene TRBJ2-7, with D tentatively TRBD2 (6 bases). The germline gives CDR1 SGHRS, CDR2 YFSETQ. There are 15 residues in the CDR3. V was cut by 1 base and J by 5 bases, with 16 bases left in between. The DNA for the CDR3 is TGCGCCAGCAGCTTGTCGGGGAGGTCCTACCACGAGCAGTACTTC. As protein: CASSLSGRSYHEQYF.

The V gene is TRBV9, the J gene TRBJ2-1; TRBD1 might be the D (5 bases). CDR3 length equals 14 residues. The germline V gene encodes CDR1 SGDLS and CDR2 YYNGEE. Trimming took off 2 bases at V and 5 bases at J, with 11 bases between the two ends. The CDR3 bases are TGTGCCAGCAGCGTGAAGGGGCGACACAATGAGCAGTTCTTC. It yields the protein CASSVKGRHNEQFF.

The chain employs TRBV4-1 and TRBJ2-1; D call uncertain. The CDR3 is made up of 14 amino acids. Germline loops: CDR1 MGHRA, CDR2 YSYEKL. V was pared by 1 base and J by 5 bases, with 9 bases between. The CDR3 region has the DNA TGCGCCAGCAGCCAAGTTAATAGCAACAATGAGCAGTTCTTC. Amino acids: CASSQVNSNNEQFF.

This clone has only one observation. The CDR3 DNA is TGTGCCAGCAGCGCCGGGACAGGGGGATTTGGGGCCAACGTCCTGACTTTC. Protein product: CASSAGTGGFGANVLTF. The V call is TRBV5-5, the J call TRBJ2-6; the match to TRBD1 covers 11 bases. The CDR3 sequence is 17 residues long. Germline V gene sequence: CDR1 SGHKS, CDR2 YYEKEE (reference sequence). Germline trimming cut 4 bases from V and 3 bases from J; bases unmatched to any gene: 6.